Listed below are T cell receptor beta chains from one sample, sequenced in a study of T cell repertoires in cytomegalovirus infection. A single record per CDR3 protein comes from TCRdb applying MiXCR to the reads. The table lists a few hundred thousand distinct CDR3 sequences, about 17% of them singletons. Sequencing used PBMCs. The receptors were gathered from a human donor in good health (CMV status not recorded). Some clones in this sample may be carry-over from other donors' samples. Each CDR3 is given with its conserved first and last residue. The D gene is left open where the match is weak. Clone size is not always given. Where it is, it says once, few, many or a class for expanded clones.

d_gene: NA; j_gene: TRBJ2-1; v_gene: TRBV6-1; abundance: many; CDR3aa: CASTLQGVSSYNEQFF; CDR3nt: TGTGCCAGCACCCTCCAGGGAGTAAGCTCCTACAATGAGCAGTTCTTC
d_gene: TRBD1; j_gene: TRBJ1-1; v_gene: TRBV5-6; abundance: NA; CDR3aa: CASTVITGGIEAFF; CDR3nt: TGTGCCAGCACCGTCATTACAGGGGGAATAGAAGCTTTCTTT
d_gene: NA; j_gene: TRBJ2-7; v_gene: TRBV12-3/TRBV12-4; abundance: NA; CDR3aa: CASSFNTGVISYEQYF; CDR3nt: TGTGCCAGCAGTTTTAATACCGGGGTGATCTCCTACGAGCAGTACTTC
d_gene: TRBD1; j_gene: TRBJ1-6; v_gene: TRBV15; abundance: NA; CDR3aa: CATSRVGDRAGDSPLHF; CDR3nt: TGTGCCACCAGCAGAGTGGGGGACAGGGCTGGGGATTCACCCCTCCACTTT
d_gene: TRBD1; j_gene: TRBJ1-5; v_gene: TRBV20-1; abundance: few; CDR3aa: CSASRGLDQPQHF; CDR3nt: TGCAGTGCTAGCAGGGGGCTGGATCAGCCCCAGCATTTT
d_gene: NA; j_gene: TRBJ1-5; v_gene: TRBV2; abundance: many; CDR3aa: CASNAGAGQQPQHF; CDR3nt: TGTGCCAGCAACGCCGGCGCAGGGCAGCAGCCCCAGCATTTT
d_gene: NA; j_gene: TRBJ2-5; v_gene: TRBV7-2; abundance: many; CDR3aa: CASSLGRESETQYF; CDR3nt: TGTGCCAGCAGCTTAGGACGGGAGTCAGAGACCCAGTACTTC
d_gene: NA; j_gene: TRBJ2-7; v_gene: TRBV4-3; abundance: NA; CDR3aa: CASSQDSGVSYEQYF; CDR3nt: TGCGCCAGCAGCCAAGATTCGGGCGTCTCCTACGAGCAGTACTTC
d_gene: NA; j_gene: TRBJ2-5; v_gene: TRBV19; abundance: NA; CDR3aa: CASSIMGRASETQYF; CDR3nt: TGTGCCAGTAGTATTATGGGCAGGGCTTCTGAGACCCAGTACTTC
d_gene: TRBD1; j_gene: TRBJ1-1; v_gene: TRBV7-9; abundance: few; CDR3aa: CASSLNPGQGSEAFF; CDR3nt: TGTGCCAGCAGCCTCAATCCGGGACAGGGATCTGAAGCTTTCTTT
d_gene: NA; j_gene: TRBJ1-5; v_gene: TRBV7-2; abundance: many; CDR3aa: CASSLWKDQPQHF; CDR3nt: TGTGCCAGCAGCTTGTGGAAGGATCAGCCCCAGCATTTT
d_gene: TRBD1; j_gene: TRBJ2-1; v_gene: TRBV5-6; abundance: few; CDR3aa: CASSLVHTGQGAYNEQFF; CDR3nt: TGTGCCAGCAGCTTGGTGCATACTGGACAGGGGGCGTACAATGAGCAGTTCTTC
d_gene: NA; j_gene: TRBJ2-2; v_gene: TRBV7-6; abundance: few; CDR3aa: CASSLVKNTGELFF; CDR3nt: TGTGCCAGCAGCTTAGTCAAGAACACCGGGGAGCTGTTTTTT
d_gene: TRBD2; j_gene: TRBJ2-3; v_gene: TRBV4-2; abundance: few; CDR3aa: CASSHGTSGGDGSDTQYF; CDR3nt: TGTGCCAGCAGCCATGGGACTAGCGGGGGTGATGGGTCAGATACGCAGTATTTT
d_gene: TRBD1; j_gene: TRBJ1-4; v_gene: TRBV25-1; abundance: few; CDR3aa: CASSDDRVGSEKLFF; CDR3nt: TGTGCCAGCAGTGATGACAGGGTGGGTTCGGAAAAACTGTTTTTT
d_gene: TRBD2; j_gene: TRBJ2-3; v_gene: TRBV20-1; abundance: many; CDR3aa: CSATPGGLREDTQYF; CDR3nt: TGCAGTGCCACGCCGGGGGGGCTACGGGAAGATACGCAGTATTTT
d_gene: NA; j_gene: TRBJ2-7; v_gene: TRBV18; abundance: NA; CDR3aa: CAGSPASVYEQYF; CDR3nt: TGTGCCGGCTCCCCCGCGTCTGTCTACGAGCAGTACTTC
d_gene: TRBD1; j_gene: TRBJ1-2; v_gene: TRBV7-6; abundance: many; CDR3aa: CASSLTGDPNYGYTF; CDR3nt: TGTGCCAGCAGCTTAACAGGGGATCCTAACTATGGCTACACCTTC
d_gene: TRBD1; j_gene: TRBJ2-2; v_gene: TRBV12-3/TRBV12-4; abundance: once; CDR3aa: CASSLTGGTGELVF; CDR3nt: TGTGCCAGCAGTTTAACAGGGGGCACCGGGGAGCTGGTTTTT
d_gene: NA; j_gene: TRBJ1-1; v_gene: TRBV7-9; abundance: NA; CDR3aa: CASSRQSWGTEAFF; CDR3nt: TGTGCCAGCAGCCGACAGTCTTGGGGCACTGAAGCTTTCTTT
d_gene: NA; j_gene: TRBJ2-3; v_gene: TRBV15; abundance: few; CDR3aa: CATSIQRGQGTQYF; CDR3nt: TGTGCCACCAGCATTCAGAGGGGCCAGGGTACGCAGTATTTT
d_gene: NA; j_gene: TRBJ1-2; v_gene: TRBV4-2; abundance: NA; CDR3aa: CASSQDIVGGYGYTF; CDR3nt: TGTGCCAGCAGCCAAGATATAGTCGGGGGTTATGGCTACACCTTC
d_gene: TRBD1; j_gene: TRBJ2-5; v_gene: TRBV28; abundance: NA; CDR3aa: CASSPYRDRRIQETQYF; CDR3nt: TGTGCCAGCAGTCCTTATCGGGACAGGCGAATCCAAGAGACCCAGTACTTC
d_gene: NA; j_gene: TRBJ2-7; v_gene: TRBV19; abundance: NA; CDR3aa: CASSIQQGKGEQYF; CDR3nt: TGTGCCAGTAGTATACAACAGGGAAAGGGCGAGCAGTACTTC
d_gene: TRBD2; j_gene: TRBJ2-7; v_gene: TRBV5-6; abundance: many; CDR3aa: CASSQTSGGLYEQYF; CDR3nt: TGTGCCAGCAGCCAGACTAGCGGGGGCCTCTACGAGCAGTACTTC